The 22 T cell receptor beta chains below come from one sample, sequenced in a study of blood T cell repertoires in COVID-19. Method: immunoSEQ multiplex PCR; TCRdb's copy keeps in-frame clones and lacks some. The table lists about 280,000 clones, around 86% of them singletons, with about 8.8% in the top ten. What was sequenced was peripheral blood. The receptors were gathered from a man aged 35-49 years with active or convalescent COVID-19.

This clone was counted a single time. The chain employs TRBV5-5 and TRBJ1-5, with 11 bases aligning to TRBD1. V trimming: 3 bases; J trimming: 6 bases; junction bases outside the gene matches: 5. Germline lookup yields CDR1 SGHKS and CDR2 YYEKEE (reference sequence). This CDR3 has 15 amino acids. The CDR3 here is CASSWGQGEGQPQHF. CDR3 nucleotides: TGTGCCAGCAGCTGGGGACAGGGGGAAGGTCAGCCCCAGCATTTT. Looking up the rest from reference TRBV5-5 and TRBJ1-5 gives the full variable domain: DAGVTQSPTHLIKTRGQQVTLRCSPISGHKSVSWYQQVLGQGPQFIFQYYEKEERGRGNFPDRFSARQFPNYSSELNVNALLLGDSALYLCASSWGQGEGQPQHFGDGTRLSIL.

The chain recombines TRBV4-1 with TRBJ1-3; D not certain. Germline V gene data show CDR1 as MGHRA and CDR2 as YSYEKL. The CDR3 totals 14 residues. V dropped 4 bases and J dropped 2 bases, with 9 bases sitting between them. CDR3 protein: CASSPLGPGNTIYF. CDR3 nucleotide sequence: TGCGCCAGCAGCCCCCTAGGCCCTGGAAACACCATATATTTT.

The genes are TRBV28 and TRBJ2-1, with D possibly TRBD1 on 6 matching bases. Trimming removed 4 bases from V and 3 bases from J, with 13 bases in between. The CDR3 spans 15 residues. The V gene's germline CDR1 is MDHEN and CDR2 SYDVKM. The CDR3 reads CASSSQGELYNEQFF. The DNA for the CDR3 is TGTGCCAGCAGTTCACAGGGTGAGCTCTACAATGAGCAGTTCTTC.

The chain uses TRBV6-5 and TRBJ1-1; no firm D call. The CDR3 totals 15 residues. Germline V gene sequence: CDR1 MNHEY, CDR2 SVGAGI. Trimming removed 6 bases from V and 1 base from J, with 15 bases in between. The CDR3 DNA reads as TGTGCCAGCAGCCTGTCGGCGAGAGGGAACACTGAAGCTTTCTTT. Translation gives CASSLSARGNTEAFF.

The chain combines TRBV28 with TRBJ1-1; no firm D call. The germline V gene encodes CDR1 MDHEN and CDR2 SYDVKM. The CDR3 totals 16 residues. Trimming took off 4 bases at V and 2 bases at J, with 17 bases between the two ends. The CDR3 here is CASSSTGISLNTEAFF. For the CDR3, the DNA is TGTGCCAGCAGTTCGACCGGGATCTCTCTAAACACTGAAGCTTTCTTT.

This rearrangement joins TRBV4-2 to TRBJ2-3; possibly TRBD1 for D (5 bases). Trimming shortened V by 1 base and J by 2 bases, and 16 bases separated the two germline ends. The germline V gene has CDR1 LGHNA and CDR2 YNFKEQ. This CDR3 has 17 residues. DNA of the CDR3: TGTGCCAGCAGCCAAGGTACGCAGGGTGGTGTCACAGATACGCAGTATTTT. It yields the protein CASSQGTQGGVTDTQYF.

The genes are TRBV6-5 and TRBJ1-3; possible D gene TRBD1, 6 bases. Trimming took off 2 bases at V and 1 base at J, with 6 bases between the two ends. Germline values: CDR1 MNHEY, CDR2 SVGAGI. This CDR3 comprises 14 residues. CDR3 amino acids: CASSYGQSGNTIYF. In nucleotides, the CDR3 is TGTGCCAGCAGTTACGGACAGTCTGGAAACACCATATATTTT.

V usage is TRBV19 and J usage is TRBJ2-7; tentative D call: TRBD2 (5 bases). The CDR3 contains 15 residues. The V end lost 5 bases, the J end lost 7 bases, and 21 bases lay between the germline ends. CDR1 and CDR2 from the germline V gene are LNHDA and SQIVND (reference sequence). The CDR3 loop reads CASSLLGGSALEQYF. The DNA of the CDR3 is TGTGCCAGTAGTCTCCTCGGAGGCTCGGCCCTGGAGCAGTACTTC.

The chain couples TRBV11-2 to TRBJ2-3; D not certain. CDR3 length equals 15 residues. Germline-derived CDR1 and CDR2 are SGHAT and FQNNGV. Between the trimmed V and J ends, which lost 1 base and 0 bases, there was a span of 8 bases. The DNA of the CDR3 is TGTGCCAGCAGCTTAGTCTCCGGGAGCACAGATACGCAGTATTTT. It encodes CASSLVSGSTDTQYF.

A single count supports this clone. V is TRBV19 and J is TRBJ2-5, with 8 nucleotides matching TRBD1. There are 15 residues in the CDR3. Germline lookup yields CDR1 LNHDA and CDR2 SQIVND (reference sequence). Trimming removed 6 bases from V and 6 bases from J; junction bases left unmatched: 12. The CDR3 DNA reads TGTGCCAGTAGCCCCCCAGGGGGCCTAGCGCAGACCCAGTACTTC. It is translated as CASSPPGGLAQTQYF.

The rearrangement joins TRBV9 to TRBJ1-1; possible D gene TRBD1, 5 bases. Trimming took 4 bases from V and 1 from J, leaving 26 bases between them. The CDR3 consists of 19 residues. Germline-derived CDR1 and CDR2 are SGDLS and YYNGEE. The CDR3 DNA sequence: TGTGCCAGCAGCTTACACGGCGCGGGGCAGGGAATGGAGAACACTGAAGCTTTCTTT. It specifies CASSLHGAGQGMENTEAFF.

V gene TRBV11-2 combines with J gene TRBJ1-2; 8 positions agree with TRBD1. The CDR3 runs 15 residues. V lost 5 bases, J lost 4 bases, and 9 bases stayed unmatched. Per the germline V gene, CDR1 is SGHAT and CDR2 is FQNNGV. The CDR3 loop is CASSRSGTGSYGYTF. The CDR3 DNA reads as TGTGCCAGCAGCCGTTCCGGGACAGGTAGCTATGGCTACACCTTC.

In this sample, this clone turned up once. The chain is built from TRBV5-1 and TRBJ1-3; D is possibly TRBD1 (5 bases). This CDR3 has 15 residues. V lost 0 bases and J lost 4, with 11 bases in between. Germline CDR1 SGHRS, CDR2 YFSETQ. In nucleotides, the CDR3 is TGCGCCAGCAGCTTGGGGCAGGGCTTGGGAAACACCATATATTTT. It yields the protein CASSLGQGLGNTIYF.

This clone was counted only a few times. In nucleotides, the CDR3 is TGCGCCAGCAGCTTGGAGCTAACTGACTACAATGAGCAGTTCTTC. Residues: CASSLELTDYNEQFF. The rearrangement links TRBV5-1 to TRBJ2-1; D gene ambiguous. CDR1 SGHRS and CDR2 YFSETQ come from the germline V gene. The CDR3 consists of 15 residues. With 0 bases removed from V and 3 bases from J, the gap between germline ends came to 10 bases.

CDR3 protein: CASSYTSGRAGEQYF. The CDR3 nucleotides are TGTGCCAGCAGCTATACTAGCGGGAGGGCCGGGGAGCAGTACTTC. The chain joins TRBV5-6 to TRBJ2-7; 13 positions match TRBD2. In germline, CDR1 is SGHDT, CDR2 YYEEEE. V lost 3 bases, J lost 7 bases, and 7 bases stayed unmatched. This CDR3 has 15 amino acids.

This chain joins TRBV3-1 (or the pseudogene TRBV3-2) and TRBJ2-7; 7 nucleotides agree with TRBD2. J was trimmed by 2 bases and V by 5 bases; bases with no gene match: 6. The CDR3 length is 14 residues. Germline assignment: CDR1 LGHDT and CDR2 YNNKEL (reference sequence). Here the CDR3 reads CASSVAGRAYEQYF. DNA for the CDR3: TGTGCCAGCAGCGTAGCGGGTCGGGCCTACGAGCAGTACTTC.

The gene calls are TRBV5-6 and TRBJ2-1; TRBD2 matches 8 bases. CDR1 SGHDT and CDR2 YYEEEE come from the germline V gene. CDR3 length equals 18 residues. The V segment lost 2 bases and the J segment 2 bases; nucleotides outside the gene matches: 12. The CDR3: CASSLDSGDEKTYNEQFF. CDR3 nucleotides: TGTGCCAGCAGCTTAGATAGCGGGGATGAAAAAACCTACAATGAGCAGTTCTTC. The full variable domain, rest sourced from reference TRBV5-6 and TRBJ2-1, is DAGVTQSPTHLIKTRGQQVTLRCSPKSGHDTVSWYQQALGQGPQFIFQYYEEEERQRGNFPDRFSGHQFPNYSSELNVNALLLGDSALYLCASSLDSGDEKTYNEQFFGPGTRLTVL.

This CDR3 is CAISASGTQYF. CDR3 bases: TGTGCCATCAGTGCTTCGGGGACCCAGTACTTC. The chain couples TRBV10-3 to TRBJ2-5, with unresolved D. This CDR3 region has 11 residues. The germline V gene encodes CDR1 ENHRY and CDR2 SYGVKD. The V and J ends lost 4 bases and 7 bases respectively, with 7 bases between them.

The gene calls are TRBV10-1 and TRBJ2-3, with TRBD2 identical over 9 bases. There are 13 residues in the CDR3. CDR1 and CDR2 (germline): WNHNN, SYGVQD (reference sequence). Germline trimming cut 4 bases from V and 4 bases from J; bases unmatched to any gene: 0. CDR3: CASSVAGADTQYF. CDR3 coding DNA: TGCGCCAGCAGTGTAGCGGGAGCAGATACGCAGTATTTT.

This clone was seen just once. This chain joins TRBV2 and TRBJ2-5, with D perhaps matching TRBD1 (5 bases). This CDR3 is built from 15 residues. Germline lookup yields CDR1 SNHLY and CDR2 FYNNEI. V lost 7 bases, J lost 0 bases, and 15 bases lay in between. CDR3 DNA: TGTGCCAGCACCCAGGGTTTGGGTAACCAAGAGACCCAGTACTTC. Amino acids: CASTQGLGNQETQYF.

The V gene is TRBV19, the J gene TRBJ1-6, with 8 positions matching TRBD1. CDR3 length: 16 amino acids. Germline values: CDR1 LNHDA, CDR2 SQIVND (reference sequence). Trimming removed 4 bases from V and 7 bases from J; junction bases left unmatched: 9. CDR3 in amino acids: CASSTRTGRGNSPLHF. CDR3 DNA sequence: TGTGCCAGTAGTACCAGGACAGGGAGGGGGAATTCACCCCTCCACTTT.

The V and J genes are TRBV18 and TRBJ2-2; perhaps TRBD1 as D (5 bases). Trimming stripped 6 bases from V and 1 base from J, with 18 bases between. This CDR3 is 17 amino acids long. The V gene's germline CDR1 is KGHSH and CDR2 LQKENI. CDR3 DNA: TGTGCCAGCTCGCTGAGACTTGATGGACAGAACACCGGGGAGCTGTTTTTT. It is translated as CASSLRLDGQNTGELFF.